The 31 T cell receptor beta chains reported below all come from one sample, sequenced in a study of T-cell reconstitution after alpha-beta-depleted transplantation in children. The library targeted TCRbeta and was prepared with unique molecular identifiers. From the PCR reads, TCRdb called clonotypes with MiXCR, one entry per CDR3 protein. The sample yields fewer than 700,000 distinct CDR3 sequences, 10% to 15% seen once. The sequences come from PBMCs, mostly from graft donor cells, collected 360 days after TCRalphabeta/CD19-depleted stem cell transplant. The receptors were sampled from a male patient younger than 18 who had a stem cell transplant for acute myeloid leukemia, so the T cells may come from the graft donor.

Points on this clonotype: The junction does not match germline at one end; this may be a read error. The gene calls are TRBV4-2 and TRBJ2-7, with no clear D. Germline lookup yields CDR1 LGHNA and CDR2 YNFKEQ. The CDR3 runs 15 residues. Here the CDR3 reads CASSQAPRSSYEEYF. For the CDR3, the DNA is TGTGCCAGCAGCCAAGCCCCTCGGAGCTCCTACGAGGAGTACTTC.

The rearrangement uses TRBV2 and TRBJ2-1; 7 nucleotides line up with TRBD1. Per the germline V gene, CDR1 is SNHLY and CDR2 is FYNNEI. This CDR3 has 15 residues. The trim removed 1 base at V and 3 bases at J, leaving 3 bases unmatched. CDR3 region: CASSEVAGGYNEQFF. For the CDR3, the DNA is TGTGCCAGCAGTGAAGTTGCAGGGGGCTACAATGAGCAGTTCTTC.

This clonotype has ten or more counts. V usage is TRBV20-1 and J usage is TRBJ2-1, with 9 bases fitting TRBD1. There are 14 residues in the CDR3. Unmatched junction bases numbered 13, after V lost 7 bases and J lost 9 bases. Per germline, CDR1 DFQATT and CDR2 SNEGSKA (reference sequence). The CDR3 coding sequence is TGCAGTGTCCTCCGGGACAGGGTATATTGTGAGCAGTTCTTC. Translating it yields CSVLRDRVYCEQFF.

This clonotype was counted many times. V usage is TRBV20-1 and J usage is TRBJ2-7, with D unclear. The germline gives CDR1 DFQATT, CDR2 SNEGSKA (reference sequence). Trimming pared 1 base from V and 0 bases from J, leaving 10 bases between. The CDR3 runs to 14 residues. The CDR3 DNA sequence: TGCAGTGCTAGAGCCAGGAGAAGCTCCTACGAGCAGTACTTC. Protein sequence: CSARARRSSYEQYF.

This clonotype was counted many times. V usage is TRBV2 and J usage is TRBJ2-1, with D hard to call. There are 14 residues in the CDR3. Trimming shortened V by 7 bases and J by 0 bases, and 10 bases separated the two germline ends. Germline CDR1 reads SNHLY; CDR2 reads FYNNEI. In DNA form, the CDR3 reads TGTGCCAGCACAAGGGTGGGCTCCTACAATGAGCAGTTCTTC. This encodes CASTRVGSYNEQFF.

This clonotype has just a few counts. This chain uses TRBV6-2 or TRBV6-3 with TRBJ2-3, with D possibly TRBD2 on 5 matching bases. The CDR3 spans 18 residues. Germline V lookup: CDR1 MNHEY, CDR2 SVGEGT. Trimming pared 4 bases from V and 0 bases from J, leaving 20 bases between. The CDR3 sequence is CASSFKRLPPSSTDTQYF. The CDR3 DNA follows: TGTGCCAGCAGTTTCAAGCGGTTGCCCCCCTCTAGCACAGATACGCAGTATTTT.

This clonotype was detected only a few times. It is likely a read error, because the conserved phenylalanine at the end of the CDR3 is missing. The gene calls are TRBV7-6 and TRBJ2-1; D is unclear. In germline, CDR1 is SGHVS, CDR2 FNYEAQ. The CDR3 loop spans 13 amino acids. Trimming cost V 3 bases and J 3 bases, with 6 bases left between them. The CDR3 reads CASSFRLYNEQFY. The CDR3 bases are TGTGCCAGCAGCTTTCGTCTCTACAATGAGCAGTTCTAC.

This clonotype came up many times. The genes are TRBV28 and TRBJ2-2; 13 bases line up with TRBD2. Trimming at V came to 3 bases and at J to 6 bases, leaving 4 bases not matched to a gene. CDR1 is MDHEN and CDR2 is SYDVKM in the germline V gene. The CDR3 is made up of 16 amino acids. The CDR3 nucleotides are TGTGCCAGCAGTTTCCCAACTAGCGGGAGGGCCGGGGAGCTGTTTTTT. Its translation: CASSFPTSGRAGELFF.

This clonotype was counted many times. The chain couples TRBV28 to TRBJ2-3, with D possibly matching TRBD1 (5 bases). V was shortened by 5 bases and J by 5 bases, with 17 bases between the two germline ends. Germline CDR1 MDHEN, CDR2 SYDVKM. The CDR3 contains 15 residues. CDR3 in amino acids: CASSPRTGALDTQYF. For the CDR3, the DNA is TGTGCCAGCAGTCCCCGAACAGGCGCCTTAGATACGCAGTATTTT.

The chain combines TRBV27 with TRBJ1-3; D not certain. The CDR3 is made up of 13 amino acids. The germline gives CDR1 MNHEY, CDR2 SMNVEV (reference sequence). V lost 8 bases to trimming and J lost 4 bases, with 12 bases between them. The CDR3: CASGPHGGNTIYF. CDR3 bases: TGTGCCAGCGGACCCCACGGGGGAAACACCATATATTTT.

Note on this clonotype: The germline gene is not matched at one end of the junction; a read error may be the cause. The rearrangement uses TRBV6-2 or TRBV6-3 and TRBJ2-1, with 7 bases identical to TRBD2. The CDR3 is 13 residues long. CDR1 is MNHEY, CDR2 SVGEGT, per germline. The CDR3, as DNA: TGTGCCAGCAGCCTGGGACTATACAATGGGCAGTTCTTC. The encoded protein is CASSLGLYNGQFF.

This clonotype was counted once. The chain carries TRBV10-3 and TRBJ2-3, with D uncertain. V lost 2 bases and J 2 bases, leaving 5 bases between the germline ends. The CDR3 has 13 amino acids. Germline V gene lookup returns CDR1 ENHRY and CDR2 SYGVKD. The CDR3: CAISEGPTDTQYF. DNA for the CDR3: TGTGCCATCAGTGAGGGCCCCACAGATACGCAGTATTTT.

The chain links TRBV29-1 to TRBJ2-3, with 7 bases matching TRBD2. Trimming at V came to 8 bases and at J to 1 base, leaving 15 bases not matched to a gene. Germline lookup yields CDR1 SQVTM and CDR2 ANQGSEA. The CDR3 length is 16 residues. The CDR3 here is CSYTPSAGVGTDTQYF. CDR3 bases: TGCAGCTACACGCCGTCGGCGGGAGTGGGCACAGATACGCAGTATTTT.

CDR3 region: CASSLVKGASSQFF. In nucleotides, the CDR3 is TGTGCCAGCAGCTTAGTAAAGGGGGCCAGCTCGCAGTTCTTC. The gene calls are TRBV7-2 and TRBJ2-1; 7 nucleotides line up with TRBD1. J lost 12 bases, V lost 1 base, and 9 bases had no gene match. The CDR3 is 14 amino acids. CDR1 is SGHTA, CDR2 FQGNSA, per germline.

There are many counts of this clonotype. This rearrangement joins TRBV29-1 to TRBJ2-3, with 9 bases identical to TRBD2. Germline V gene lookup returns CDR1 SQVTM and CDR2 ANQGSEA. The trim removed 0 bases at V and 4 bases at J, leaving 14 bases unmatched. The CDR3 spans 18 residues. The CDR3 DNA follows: TGCAGCGTTGAAGATCCGGCTAGCGGGATCAGACCGCCAGATACGCAGTATTTT. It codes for CSVEDPASGIRPPDTQYF.

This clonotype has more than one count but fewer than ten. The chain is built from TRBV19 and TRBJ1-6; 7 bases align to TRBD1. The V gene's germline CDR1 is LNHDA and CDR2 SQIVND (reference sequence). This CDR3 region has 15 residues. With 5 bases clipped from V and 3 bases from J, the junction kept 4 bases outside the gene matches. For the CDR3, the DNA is TGTGCCAGTAGTGTGGGACAGTTCTATAATTCACCCCTCCACTTT. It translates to CASSVGQFYNSPLHF. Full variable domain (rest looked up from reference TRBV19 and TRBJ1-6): DGGITQSPKYLFRKEGQNVTLSCEQNLNHDAMYWYRQDPGQGLRLIYYSQIVNDFQKGDIAEGYSVSREKKESFPLTVTSAQKNPTAFYLCASSVGQFYNSPLHFGNGTRLTVT.

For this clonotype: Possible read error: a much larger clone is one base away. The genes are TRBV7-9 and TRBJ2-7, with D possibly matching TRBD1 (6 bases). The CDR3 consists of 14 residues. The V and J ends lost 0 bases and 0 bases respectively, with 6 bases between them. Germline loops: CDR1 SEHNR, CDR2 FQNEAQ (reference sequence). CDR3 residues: CASSLAGHSYEQYF. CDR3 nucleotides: TGTGCCAGCAGCTTAGCGGGACACTCCTACGAGCAGTACTTC.

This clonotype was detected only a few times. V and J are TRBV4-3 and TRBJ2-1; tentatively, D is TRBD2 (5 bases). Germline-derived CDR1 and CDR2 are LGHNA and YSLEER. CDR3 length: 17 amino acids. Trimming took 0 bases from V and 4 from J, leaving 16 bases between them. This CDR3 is CASSQEGLLVSYNEQFF. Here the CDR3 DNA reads TGCGCCAGCAGCCAAGAAGGGTTACTAGTGTCGTACAATGAGCAGTTCTTC.

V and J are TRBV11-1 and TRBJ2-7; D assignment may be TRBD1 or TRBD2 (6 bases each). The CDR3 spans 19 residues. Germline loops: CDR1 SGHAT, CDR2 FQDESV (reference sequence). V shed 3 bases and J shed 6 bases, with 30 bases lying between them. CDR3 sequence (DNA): TGTGCCAGCAGCTTGTGCGGGGCCACCCCTCAGGGGTTAAGGTGCGAGCAGTACTTC. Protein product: CASSLCGATPQGLRCEQYF.

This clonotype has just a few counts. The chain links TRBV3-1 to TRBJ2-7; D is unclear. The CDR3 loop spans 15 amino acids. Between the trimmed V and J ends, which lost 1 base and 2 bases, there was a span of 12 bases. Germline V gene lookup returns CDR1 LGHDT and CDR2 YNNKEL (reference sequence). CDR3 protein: CASSQGLVQTYEQYF. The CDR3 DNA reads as TGTGCCAGCAGCCAAGGGCTAGTCCAAACCTACGAGCAGTACTTC.

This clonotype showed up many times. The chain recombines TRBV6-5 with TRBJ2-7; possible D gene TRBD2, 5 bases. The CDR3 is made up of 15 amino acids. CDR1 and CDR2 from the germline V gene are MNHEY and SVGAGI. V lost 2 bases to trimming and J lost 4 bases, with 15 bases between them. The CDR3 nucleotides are TGTGCCAGCAGTTACAGTCCCGGACTTCTTTACGAGCAGTACTTC. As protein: CASSYSPGLLYEQYF.

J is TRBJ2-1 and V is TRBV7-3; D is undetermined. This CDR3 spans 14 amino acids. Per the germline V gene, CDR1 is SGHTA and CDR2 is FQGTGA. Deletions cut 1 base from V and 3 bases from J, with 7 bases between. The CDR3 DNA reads TGTGCCAGCAGCTTAAAAGGGTACTACAATGAGCAGTTCTTC. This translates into CASSLKGYYNEQFF.

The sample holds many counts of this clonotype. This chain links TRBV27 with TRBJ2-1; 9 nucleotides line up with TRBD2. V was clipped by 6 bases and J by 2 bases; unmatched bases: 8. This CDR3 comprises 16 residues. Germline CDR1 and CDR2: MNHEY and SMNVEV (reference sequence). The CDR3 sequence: CASRGTGTSTYNEQFF. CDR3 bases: TGTGCCAGCAGGGGGACTGGGACTAGCACCTACAATGAGCAGTTCTTC.

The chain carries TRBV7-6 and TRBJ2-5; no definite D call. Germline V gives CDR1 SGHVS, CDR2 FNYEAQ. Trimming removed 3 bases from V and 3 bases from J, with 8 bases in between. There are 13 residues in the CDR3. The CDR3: CASSLAIKETQYF. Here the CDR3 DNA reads TGTGCCAGCAGCTTGGCTATCAAAGAGACCCAGTACTTC.

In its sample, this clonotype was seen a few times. The DNA of the CDR3 is TGTGCCAGCACCGCGGACAGGGCAAGACCCGATACGCAGTATTTT. Encoded protein: CASTADRARPDTQYF. The rearrangement uses TRBV7-2 and TRBJ2-3, with 8 positions matching TRBD1. Germline values: CDR1 SGHTA, CDR2 FQGNSA. The CDR3 loop spans 15 amino acids. Trimming cost V 7 bases and J 6 bases; bases outside gene matches: 12.

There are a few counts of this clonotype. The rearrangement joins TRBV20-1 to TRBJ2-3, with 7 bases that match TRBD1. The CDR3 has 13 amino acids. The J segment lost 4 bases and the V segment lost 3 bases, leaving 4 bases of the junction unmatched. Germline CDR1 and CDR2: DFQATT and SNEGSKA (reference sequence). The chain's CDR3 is CSASRQGSDTQYF. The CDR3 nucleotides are TGCAGTGCTAGCAGACAGGGTTCAGATACGCAGTATTTT.

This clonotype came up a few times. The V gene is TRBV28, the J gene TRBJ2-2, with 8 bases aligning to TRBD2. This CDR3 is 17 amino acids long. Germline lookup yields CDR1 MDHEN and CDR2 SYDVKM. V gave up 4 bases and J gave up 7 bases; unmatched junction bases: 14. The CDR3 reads CASSSPLAGNPLGELFF. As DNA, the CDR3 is TGTGCCAGCAGTTCACCCTTAGCGGGAAACCCGCTCGGGGAGCTGTTTTTT.

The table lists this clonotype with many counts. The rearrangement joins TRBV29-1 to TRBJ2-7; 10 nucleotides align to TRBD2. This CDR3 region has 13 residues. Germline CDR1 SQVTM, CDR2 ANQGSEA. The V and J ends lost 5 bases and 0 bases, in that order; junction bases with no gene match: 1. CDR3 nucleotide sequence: TGCAGCGTTCGACTAGCGGGCTCCTACGAGCAGTACTTC. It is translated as CSVRLAGSYEQYF.

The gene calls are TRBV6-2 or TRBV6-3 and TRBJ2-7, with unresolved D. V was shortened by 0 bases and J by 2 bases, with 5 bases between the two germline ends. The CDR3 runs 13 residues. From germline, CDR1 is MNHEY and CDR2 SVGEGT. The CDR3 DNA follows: TGTGCCAGCAGTTACTCGACACCCTACGAGCAGTACTTC. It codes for CASSYSTPYEQYF.

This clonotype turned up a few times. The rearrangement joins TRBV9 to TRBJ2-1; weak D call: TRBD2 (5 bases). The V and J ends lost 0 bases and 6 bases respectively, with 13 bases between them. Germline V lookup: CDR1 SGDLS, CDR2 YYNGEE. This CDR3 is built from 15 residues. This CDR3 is CASSVAGGWPNEQFF. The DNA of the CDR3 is TGTGCCAGCAGCGTAGCAGGCGGGTGGCCCAATGAGCAGTTCTTC.

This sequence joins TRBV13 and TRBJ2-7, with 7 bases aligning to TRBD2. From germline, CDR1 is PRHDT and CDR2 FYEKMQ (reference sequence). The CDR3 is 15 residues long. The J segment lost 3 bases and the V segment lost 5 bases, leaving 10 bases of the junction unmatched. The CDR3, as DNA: TGTGCCAGCAGCCCCAGACTAGCCTTTAACTACGAGCAGTACTTC. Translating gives CASSPRLAFNYEQYF.